The sequence of this T cell receptor beta chain was determined in a study of blood T cell repertoires in COVID-19. About the study: COVID-19 samples, acute and convalescent, were from the United States, Italy and Spain. T cells, B-cell-depleted T cells, or PBMCs provided the cDNA or gDNA that served as material.

Libraries were prepared by immunoSEQ multiplex PCR; TCRdb keeps only in-frame clonotypes and omits some of them. The sample records about 150,000 clones, about 89% being singletons. CDR1 MNHEY and CDR2 SVGEGT come from the germline V gene. V lost 0 bases and J lost 4, with 19 bases in between. The CDR3 sequence is 18 residues long. The J gene is TRBJ1-5, the V gene TRBV6-2 or TRBV6-3; D gene ambiguous. This sequence was found in a man in his fifties with acute or convalescent COVID-19. The sequencing input was peripheral blood. CDR3 in amino acids: CASSYSMGAQDWNQPQHF. In DNA form, the CDR3 reads TGTGCCAGCAGTTACTCGATGGGAGCCCAGGATTGGAATCAGCCCCAGCATTTT.